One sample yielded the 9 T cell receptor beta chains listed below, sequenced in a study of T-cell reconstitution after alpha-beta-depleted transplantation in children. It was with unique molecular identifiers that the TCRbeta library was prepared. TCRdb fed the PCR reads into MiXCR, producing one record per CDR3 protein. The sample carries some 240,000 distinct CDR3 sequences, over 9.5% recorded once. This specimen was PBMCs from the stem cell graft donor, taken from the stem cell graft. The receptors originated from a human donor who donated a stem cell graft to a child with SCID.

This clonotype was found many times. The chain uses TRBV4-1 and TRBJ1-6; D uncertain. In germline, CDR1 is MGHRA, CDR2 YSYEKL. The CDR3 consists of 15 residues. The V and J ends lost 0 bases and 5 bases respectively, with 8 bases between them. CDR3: CASSQEALNNSPLHF. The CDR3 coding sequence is TGCGCCAGCAGCCAAGAGGCCCTAAATAATTCACCCCTCCACTTT.

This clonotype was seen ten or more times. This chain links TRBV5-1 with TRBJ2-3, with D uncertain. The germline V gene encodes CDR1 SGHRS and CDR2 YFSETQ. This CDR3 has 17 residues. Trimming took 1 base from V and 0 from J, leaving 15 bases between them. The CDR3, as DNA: TGCGCCAGCAGCTTGCCCGTCGGTCTAGTGAGCACAGATACGCAGTATTTT. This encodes CASSLPVGLVSTDTQYF.

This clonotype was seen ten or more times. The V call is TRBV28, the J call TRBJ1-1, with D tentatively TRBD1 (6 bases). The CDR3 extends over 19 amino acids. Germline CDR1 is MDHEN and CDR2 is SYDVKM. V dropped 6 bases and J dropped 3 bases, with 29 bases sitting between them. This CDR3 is CASSNYPIQGEGKDTEAFF. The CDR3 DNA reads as TGTGCCAGCAGCAACTACCCTATACAGGGAGAGGGGAAAGACACTGAAGCTTTCTTT. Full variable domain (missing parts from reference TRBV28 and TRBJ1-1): DVKVTQSSRYLVKRTGEKVFLECVQDMDHENMFWYRQDPGLGLRLIYFSYDVKMKEKGDIPEGYSVSREKKERFSLILESASTNQTSMYLCASSNYPIQGEGKDTEAFFGQGTRLTVV.

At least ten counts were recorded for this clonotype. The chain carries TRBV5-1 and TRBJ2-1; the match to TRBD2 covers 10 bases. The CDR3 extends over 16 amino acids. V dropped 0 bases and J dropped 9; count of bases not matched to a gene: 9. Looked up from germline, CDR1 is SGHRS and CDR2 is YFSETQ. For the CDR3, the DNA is TGCGCCAGCAGCTTGGACCCTAGCGGGGGAGATAGTGAGCAGTTCTTC. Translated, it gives CASSLDPSGGDSEQFF.

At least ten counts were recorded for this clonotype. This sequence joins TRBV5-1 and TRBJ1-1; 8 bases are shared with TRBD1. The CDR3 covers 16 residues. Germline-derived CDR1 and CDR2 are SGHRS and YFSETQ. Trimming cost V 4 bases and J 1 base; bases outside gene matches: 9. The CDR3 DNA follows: TGCGCCAGCAGCAACGGACAGGGAGGCTGGAACACTGAAGCTTTCTTT. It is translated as CASSNGQGGWNTEAFF. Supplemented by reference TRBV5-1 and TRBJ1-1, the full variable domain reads KAGVTQTPRYLIKTRGQQVTLSCSPISGHRSVSWYQQTPGQGLQFLFEYFSETQRNKGNFPGRFSGRQFSNSRSEMNVSTLELGDSALYLCASSNGQGGWNTEAFFGQGTRLTVV.

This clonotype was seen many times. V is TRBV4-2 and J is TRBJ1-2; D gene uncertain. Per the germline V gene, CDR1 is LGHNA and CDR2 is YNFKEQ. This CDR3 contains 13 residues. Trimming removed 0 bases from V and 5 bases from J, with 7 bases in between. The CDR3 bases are TGTGCCAGCAGCCAAGATCGGGTTTATGGCTACACCTTC. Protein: CASSQDRVYGYTF.

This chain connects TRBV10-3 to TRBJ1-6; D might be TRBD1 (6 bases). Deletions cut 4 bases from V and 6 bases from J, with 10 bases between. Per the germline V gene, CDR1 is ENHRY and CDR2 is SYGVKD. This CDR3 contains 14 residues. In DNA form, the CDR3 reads TGTGCCATCAGTGCGACGGACAGTAATTCACCCCTCCACTTT. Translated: CAISATDSNSPLHF.

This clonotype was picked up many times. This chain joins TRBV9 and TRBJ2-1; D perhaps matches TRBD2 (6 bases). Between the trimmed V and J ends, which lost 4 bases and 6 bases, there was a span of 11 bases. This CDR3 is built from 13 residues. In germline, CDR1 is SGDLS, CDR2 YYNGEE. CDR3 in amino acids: CASSQRASNEQFF. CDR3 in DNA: TGTGCCAGCAGCCAGCGGGCGTCCAATGAGCAGTTCTTC.

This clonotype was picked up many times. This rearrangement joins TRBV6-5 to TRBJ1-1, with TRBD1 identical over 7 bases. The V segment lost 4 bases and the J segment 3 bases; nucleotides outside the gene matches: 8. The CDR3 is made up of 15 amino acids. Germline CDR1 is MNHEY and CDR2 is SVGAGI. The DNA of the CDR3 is TGTGCCAGCAGTTCCCCCGATACAGGGGACACTGAAGCTTTCTTT. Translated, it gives CASSSPDTGDTEAFF.